This T cell receptor beta chain was obtained from a study of T-cell memory formation after mild COVID-19. Looking at the study overall: Among the donors, TCR clusters were largely specific to each donor.

V was cut by 10 bases and J by 3 bases, with 15 bases left in between. CDR1 and CDR2 (germline): SGHTA, FQGNSA. The CDR3 runs to 14 residues. Each CDR3 protein gets one entry after TCRdb re-called the 5' RACE reads with MiXCR. This sample yields 250,000 to 350,000 distinct CDR3 sequences, of which roughly a fifth are seen a single time; about 21% belongs to the top ten. Study conclusions and caveats: Pre-infection memory carried some responding clones, suggesting that cross-reactive memory joined. CD4+ bias marked clones expanding day 15 to 37, unlike balanced contracting clones.

About this clonotype: Its cognate antigen is unknown.

Specimen: PBMCs or a T cell subset sorted from them (not recorded which). The rearrangement uses TRBV7-2 and TRBJ2-2; weak D call: TRBD1 (5 bases). The clonotype was recovered from a man between 18 and 29 years old who had mild COVID-19 (a few samples of this study predate the infection). Cell type and time point are not known. The CDR3: CANRRGRDTGELFF. CDR3 sequence (DNA): TGTGCCAATCGAAGGGGAAGGGACACCGGGGAGCTGTTTTTT.